This TCR beta chain was found in a study of identical twins. This clonotype showed up many times. The CDR3 is 14 residues long. Germline CDR1 is SNHLY and CDR2 is FYNNEI. V lost 6 bases and J 1 base, leaving 12 bases between the germline ends. Unique molecular identifiers were present on the cDNA, and a universal primer site came from template switching. TCRdb reprocessed the 5' RACE reads via MiXCR and lists one record per CDR3 protein. The sample carries some 630,000 distinct CDR3 sequences, around 7.4% recorded once. These records were also assigned to another study, of yellow fever vaccine responses in identical twins.

This receptor was obtained from a woman under 30 in good health. The sample was PBMCs. The rearrangement links TRBV2 to TRBJ1-1; D remains ambiguous. The DNA of the CDR3 is TGTGCCAGCAGCCGCGAATACCGGAACACTGAAGCTTTCTTT. This gives the protein CASSREYRNTEAFF.